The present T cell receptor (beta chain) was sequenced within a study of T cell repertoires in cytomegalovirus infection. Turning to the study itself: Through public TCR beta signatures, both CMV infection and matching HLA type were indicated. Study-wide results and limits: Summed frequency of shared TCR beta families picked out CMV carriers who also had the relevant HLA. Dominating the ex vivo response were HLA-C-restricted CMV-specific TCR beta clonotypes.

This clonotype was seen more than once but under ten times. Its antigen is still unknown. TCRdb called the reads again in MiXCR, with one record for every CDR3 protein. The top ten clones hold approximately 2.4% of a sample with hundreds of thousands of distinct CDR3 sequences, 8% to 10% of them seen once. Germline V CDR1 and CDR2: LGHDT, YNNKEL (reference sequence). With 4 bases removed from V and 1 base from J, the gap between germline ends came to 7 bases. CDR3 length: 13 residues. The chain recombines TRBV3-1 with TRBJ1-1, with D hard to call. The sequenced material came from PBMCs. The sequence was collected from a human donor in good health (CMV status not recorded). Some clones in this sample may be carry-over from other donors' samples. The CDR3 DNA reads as TGTGCCAGCAGCCCTCGACCGAACACTGAAGCTTTCTTT. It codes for CASSPRPNTEAFF.